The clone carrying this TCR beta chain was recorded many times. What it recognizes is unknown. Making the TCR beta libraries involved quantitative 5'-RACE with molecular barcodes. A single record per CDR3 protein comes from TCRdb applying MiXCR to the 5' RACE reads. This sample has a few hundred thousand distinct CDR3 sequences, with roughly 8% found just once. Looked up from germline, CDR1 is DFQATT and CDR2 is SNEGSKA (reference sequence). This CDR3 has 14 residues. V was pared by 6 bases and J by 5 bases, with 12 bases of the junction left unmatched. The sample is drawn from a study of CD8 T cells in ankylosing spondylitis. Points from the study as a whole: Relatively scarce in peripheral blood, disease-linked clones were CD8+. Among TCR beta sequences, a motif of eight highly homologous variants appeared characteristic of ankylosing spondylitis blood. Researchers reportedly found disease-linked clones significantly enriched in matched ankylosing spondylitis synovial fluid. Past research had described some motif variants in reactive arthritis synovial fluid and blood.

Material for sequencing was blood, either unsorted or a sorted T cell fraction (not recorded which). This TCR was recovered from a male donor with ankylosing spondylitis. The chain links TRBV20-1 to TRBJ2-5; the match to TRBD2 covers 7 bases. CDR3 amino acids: CSADPAGEVETQYF. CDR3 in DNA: TGCAGTGCCGACCCCGCGGGAGAGGTTGAGACCCAGTACTTC.